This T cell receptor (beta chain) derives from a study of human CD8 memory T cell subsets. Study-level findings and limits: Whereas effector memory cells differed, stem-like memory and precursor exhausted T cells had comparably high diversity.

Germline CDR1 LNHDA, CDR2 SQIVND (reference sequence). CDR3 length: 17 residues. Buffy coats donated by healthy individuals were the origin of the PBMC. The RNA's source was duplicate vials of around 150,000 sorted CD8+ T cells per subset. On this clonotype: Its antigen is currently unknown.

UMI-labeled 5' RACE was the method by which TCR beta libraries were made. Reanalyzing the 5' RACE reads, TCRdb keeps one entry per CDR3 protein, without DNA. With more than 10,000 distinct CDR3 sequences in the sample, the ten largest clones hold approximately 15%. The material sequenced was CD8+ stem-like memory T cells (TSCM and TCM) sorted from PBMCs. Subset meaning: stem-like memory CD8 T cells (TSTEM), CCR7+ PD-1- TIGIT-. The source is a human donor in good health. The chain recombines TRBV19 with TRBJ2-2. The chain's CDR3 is CASSNSDGSSNTGELFF.